This T cell receptor beta chain was obtained from a study of tumour-infiltrating T cells in Burkitt lymphoma. Produced via immunoSEQ multiplex PCR; TCRdb's table is partial and in-frame only. The sample consists of around 48,000 clones, around 29% of them appearing once. This clone was detected only a few times. With 5 bases removed from V and 5 bases from J, the gap between germline ends came to 7 bases. The CDR3 totals 12 residues. Germline V gives CDR1 SEHNR, CDR2 FQNEAQ (reference sequence). The receptor was derived from a human donor with Burkitt lymphoma. The sequenced material came from tumor tissue. The J gene is TRBJ1-5, the V gene TRBV7-9; D is unresolved. The CDR3 DNA reads as TGTGCCAGCAGCCTTGGGGATCAGCCCCAGCATTTT. It yields the protein CASSLGDQPQHF.